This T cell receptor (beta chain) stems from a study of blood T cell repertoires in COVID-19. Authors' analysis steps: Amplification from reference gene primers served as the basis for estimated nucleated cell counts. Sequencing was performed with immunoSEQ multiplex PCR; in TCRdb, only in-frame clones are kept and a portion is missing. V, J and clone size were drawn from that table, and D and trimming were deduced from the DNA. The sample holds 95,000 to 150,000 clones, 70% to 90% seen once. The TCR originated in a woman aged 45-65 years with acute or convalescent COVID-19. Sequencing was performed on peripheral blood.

CDR3 DNA sequence: TGTGCCATCCTATCAACCCTAGCGGGGGGCGCAGGGACGAACACCGGGGAGCTGTTTTTT. As protein: CAILSTLAGGAGTNTGELFF. The chain is built from TRBV10-3 and TRBJ2-2, with 11 bases lining up with TRBD2. V trimming: 8 bases; J trimming: 0 bases; junction bases outside the gene matches: 17. The CDR3 loop spans 20 amino acids. CDR1 and CDR2 from the germline V gene are ENHRY and SYGVKD.